The entry below gives a single T cell receptor (beta chain) sequence along with its context. Germline-derived CDR1 and CDR2 are MDHEN and SYDVKM. The CDR3 runs to 13 residues. The V and J ends lost 6 bases and 8 bases respectively, with 16 bases between them. A sample-barcoded 5' primer and a J-beta primer mix were used in a second PCR of roughly 7 to 11 cycles. One entry per CDR3 protein, called by TCRdb with MiXCR from the 5' RACE reads. The table shows over 500,000 distinct CDR3 sequences, with roughly half occurring only once. This entry belongs to a study of blood T cells in healthy people across ages.

Sequencing was done on a sample of blood. The V gene is TRBV28, the J gene TRBJ1-2, with unresolved D. This TCR derives from a woman older than 75 in good health. In DNA, the CDR3 is TGTGCCAGCAGCGAAACCGTGAGGGAGGGCTACACCTTC. This gives the protein CASSETVREGYTF.